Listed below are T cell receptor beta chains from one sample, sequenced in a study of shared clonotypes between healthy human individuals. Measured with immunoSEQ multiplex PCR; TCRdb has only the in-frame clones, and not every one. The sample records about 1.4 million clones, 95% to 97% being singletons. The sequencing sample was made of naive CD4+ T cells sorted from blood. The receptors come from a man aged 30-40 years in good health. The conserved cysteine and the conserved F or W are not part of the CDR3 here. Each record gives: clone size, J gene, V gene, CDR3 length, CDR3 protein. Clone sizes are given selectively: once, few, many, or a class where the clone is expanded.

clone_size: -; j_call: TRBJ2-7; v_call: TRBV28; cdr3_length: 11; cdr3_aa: ASTFSRSYEQY
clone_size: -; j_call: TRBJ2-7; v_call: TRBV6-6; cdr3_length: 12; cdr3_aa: ASRPGTGADEQY
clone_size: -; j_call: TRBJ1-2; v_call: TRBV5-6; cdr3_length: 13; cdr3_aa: ASSLFPTGSYGYT
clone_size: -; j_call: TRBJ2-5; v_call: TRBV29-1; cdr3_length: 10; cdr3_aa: SVVSWEETQY
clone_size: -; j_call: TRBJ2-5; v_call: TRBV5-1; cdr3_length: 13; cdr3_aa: ASSPNLPGQETQY
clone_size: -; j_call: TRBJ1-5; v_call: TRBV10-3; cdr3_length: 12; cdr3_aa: AISEGGSNQPQH
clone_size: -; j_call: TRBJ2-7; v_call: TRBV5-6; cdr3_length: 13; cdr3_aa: ASSFQGFNGYEQY
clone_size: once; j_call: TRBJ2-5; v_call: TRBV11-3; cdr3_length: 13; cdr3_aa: ASSLGGDLQETQY
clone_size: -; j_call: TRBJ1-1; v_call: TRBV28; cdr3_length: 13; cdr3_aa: ASSSPGQGWTEAF
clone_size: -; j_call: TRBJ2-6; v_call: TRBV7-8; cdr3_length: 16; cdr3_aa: ASSLAFLRETGANVLT
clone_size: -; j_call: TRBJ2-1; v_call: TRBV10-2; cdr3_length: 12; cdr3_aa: ASSGGSSYNEQF
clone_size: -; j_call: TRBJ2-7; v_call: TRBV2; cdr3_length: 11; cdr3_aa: ASDRDTAYEQY
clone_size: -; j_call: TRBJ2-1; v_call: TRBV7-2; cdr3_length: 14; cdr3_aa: ASSPSIGGKYNEQF
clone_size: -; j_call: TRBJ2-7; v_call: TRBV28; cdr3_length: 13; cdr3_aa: ASSRSTLQGHEQY
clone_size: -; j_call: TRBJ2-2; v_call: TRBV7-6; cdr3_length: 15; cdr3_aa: ASSLTTPVLNTGELF
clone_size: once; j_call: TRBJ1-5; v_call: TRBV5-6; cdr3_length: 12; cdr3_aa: ASSSGTGYQPQH
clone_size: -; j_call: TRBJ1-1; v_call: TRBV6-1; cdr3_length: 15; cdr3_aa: ASSAPLPGTGNTEAF
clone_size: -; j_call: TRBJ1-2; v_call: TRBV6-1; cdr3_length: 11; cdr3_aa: ASRGTANYGYT
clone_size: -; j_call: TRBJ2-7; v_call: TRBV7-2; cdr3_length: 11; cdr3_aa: ASSPRLAGEQY
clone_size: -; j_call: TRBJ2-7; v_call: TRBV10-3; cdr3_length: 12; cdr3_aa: AISESLSVRKQY
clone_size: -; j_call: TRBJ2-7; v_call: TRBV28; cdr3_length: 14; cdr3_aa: ASTLGGRLASYEQY
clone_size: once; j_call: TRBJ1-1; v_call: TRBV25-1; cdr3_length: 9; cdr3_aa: ASSGPGAAF
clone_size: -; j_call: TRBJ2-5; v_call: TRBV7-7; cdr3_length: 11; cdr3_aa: ASSPGLQETQY
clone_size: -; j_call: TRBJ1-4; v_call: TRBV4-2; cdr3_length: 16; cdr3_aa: ASSQGGQGRVTNEKLF
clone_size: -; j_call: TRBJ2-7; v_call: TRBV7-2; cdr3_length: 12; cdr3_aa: ASSLARSSYEQY
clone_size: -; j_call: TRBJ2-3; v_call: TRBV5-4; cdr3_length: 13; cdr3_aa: ASSPAGIATDTQY
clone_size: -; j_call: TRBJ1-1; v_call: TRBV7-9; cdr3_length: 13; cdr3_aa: ASSQLQSLNTEAF
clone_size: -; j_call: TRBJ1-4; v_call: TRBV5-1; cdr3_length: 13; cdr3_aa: ASSLSGRTNEKLF
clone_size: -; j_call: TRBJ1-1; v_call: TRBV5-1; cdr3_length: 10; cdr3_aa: ASSPRDGEAF
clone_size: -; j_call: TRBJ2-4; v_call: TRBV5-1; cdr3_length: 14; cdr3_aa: ASSFSRVGAKNIQY
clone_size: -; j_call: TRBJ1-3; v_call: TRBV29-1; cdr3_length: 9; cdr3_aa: SVDSGNTIY
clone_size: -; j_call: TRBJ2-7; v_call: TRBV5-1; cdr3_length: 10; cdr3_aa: ASTEQGYEQY
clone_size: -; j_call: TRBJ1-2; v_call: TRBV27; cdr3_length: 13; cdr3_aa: ASSLEGLTHYGYT
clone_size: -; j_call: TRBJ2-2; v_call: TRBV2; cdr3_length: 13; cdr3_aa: ASTRTDSNTGELF
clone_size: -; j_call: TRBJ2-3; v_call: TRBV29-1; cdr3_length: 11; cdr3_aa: SVVGAGRNTQY
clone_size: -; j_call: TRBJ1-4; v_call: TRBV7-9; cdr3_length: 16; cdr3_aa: ASSPKGARSITNEKLF
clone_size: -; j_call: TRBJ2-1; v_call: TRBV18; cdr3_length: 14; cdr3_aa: ASSHYSGSSYNEQF
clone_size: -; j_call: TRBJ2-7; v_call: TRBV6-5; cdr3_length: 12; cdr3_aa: ATLTGEFSYEQY
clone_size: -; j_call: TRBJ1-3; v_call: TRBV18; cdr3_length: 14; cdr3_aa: ASSPGDSTSGNTIY
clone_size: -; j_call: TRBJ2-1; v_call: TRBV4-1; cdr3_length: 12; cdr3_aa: ASSQDPGKNEQF
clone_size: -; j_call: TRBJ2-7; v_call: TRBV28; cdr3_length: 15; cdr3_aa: ASSFRRLAGHSYEQY
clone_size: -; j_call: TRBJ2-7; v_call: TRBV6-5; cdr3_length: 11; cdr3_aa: ASSFGRDHEQY